Below are 19 T cell receptor beta chains sequenced from a single sample in a study of blood T cell repertoires in COVID-19. Generated by immunoSEQ multiplex PCR, the TCRdb table keeps only in-frame clones and is missing some. The table shows 200,000 to 250,000 clones, with roughly 82% occurring only once. Material for sequencing was PBMCs or T cells enriched from blood (not recorded which). These receptors were taken from a woman in her fifties or sixties who had recovered from COVID-19.

The rearrangement uses TRBV28 and TRBJ2-7, with 15 bases lining up with TRBD2. The CDR3 runs 15 residues. After removal of 5 bases from V and 6 bases from J, the junction contained 5 bases not matched to a gene. Germline V CDR1 and CDR2: MDHEN, SYDVKM. CDR3 DNA: TGTGCCAGCAGTCCGGGACTAGCGGGAGGTCTCGAGCAGTACTTC. The encoded protein is CASSPGLAGGLEQYF.

The chain links TRBV28 to TRBJ2-4, with D maybe TRBD2 (6 bases). The ends were cut back, 8 bases at V and 8 bases at J, with 25 bases in the middle. The CDR3 runs 16 residues. Germline V gene lookup returns CDR1 MDHEN and CDR2 SYDVKM. CDR3 sequence: CASALGGAETVYIQYF. As DNA, the CDR3 is TGTGCCAGCGCCCTGGGGGGTGCGGAAACTGTATACATTCAGTACTTC.

This chain uses TRBV29-1 with TRBJ1-3; a weak D match, TRBD1 (5 bases). The V gene's germline CDR1 is SQVTM and CDR2 ANQGSEA. The CDR3 covers 12 residues. Trimming left V 4 bases short and J 2 bases short, with 6 bases between. CDR3 amino acids: CSVVGAGNTIYF. The CDR3 DNA follows: TGCAGCGTTGTAGGGGCTGGAAACACCATATATTTT. The whole variable domain, remainder taken from reference TRBV29-1 and TRBJ1-3, is SAVISQKPSRDICQRGTSLTIQCQVDSQVTMMFWYRQQPGQSLTLIATANQGSEATYESGFVIDKFPISRPNLTFSTLTVSNMSPEDSSIYLCSVVGAGNTIYFGEGSWLTVV.

V usage is TRBV11-2 and J usage is TRBJ1-6, with 7 bases lining up with TRBD1. CDR1 and CDR2 from the germline V gene are SGHAT and FQNNGV. This CDR3 region has 16 residues. Trimming took 5 bases from V and 5 from J; bases not matched to a gene: 9. For the CDR3, the DNA is TGTGCCAGCAGCATCGGATCTGGGACAGATAATTCACCCCTCCACTTT. Protein sequence: CASSIGSGTDNSPLHF.

J is TRBJ1-1 and V is TRBV6-5, with D uncertain. The ends were cut back, 6 bases at V and 3 bases at J, with 11 bases in the middle. Germline V gene data show CDR1 as MNHEY and CDR2 as SVGAGI. The CDR3 extends over 13 amino acids. The CDR3 sequence is CASSLNSDTEAFF. The DNA of the CDR3 is TGTGCCAGCAGCCTAAACAGTGACACTGAAGCTTTCTTT.

Here the CDR3 reads CASSLGTGVRYGYTF. The CDR3 coding sequence is TGTGCCAGCAGCTTAGGGACAGGGGTTCGGTATGGCTACACCTTC. The chain recombines TRBV7-9 with TRBJ1-2; 9 bases line up with TRBD1. With V trimmed by 1 base and J by 5 bases, 5 bases remained unmatched. This CDR3 region has 15 residues. The germline CDR1 and CDR2 sequences are SEHNR and FQNEAQ (reference sequence).

CDR3 nucleotide sequence: TGTGCCAGCAGCCAACCAGGGACAGGTAAACGGGAGCAGTACTTC. Its protein product is CASSQPGTGKREQYF. The chain combines TRBV7-2 with TRBJ2-7, with TRBD1 matching over 8 bases. The CDR3 is 15 residues long. The J segment lost 7 bases and the V segment lost 5 bases, leaving 13 bases of the junction unmatched. The germline V gene has CDR1 SGHTA and CDR2 FQGNSA.

This clone showed up just a few times. The genes are TRBV7-3 and TRBJ2-2; 8 bases are a match to TRBD1. The CDR3 runs to 16 residues. The J segment lost 2 bases and the V segment lost 5 bases, leaving 7 bases of the junction unmatched. Germline CDR1 and CDR2: SGHTA and FQGTGA. The CDR3 is CASSPAGGGNTGELFF. The CDR3 nucleotides are TGTGCCAGCAGCCCCGCAGGGGGCGGAAACACCGGGGAGCTGTTTTTT.

The chain joins TRBV4-1 to TRBJ1-6; possibly TRBD1 for D (5 bases). Per the germline V gene, CDR1 is MGHRA and CDR2 is YSYEKL. V lost 3 bases and J 1 base, leaving 7 bases between the germline ends. The CDR3 has 15 amino acids. CDR3 residues: CASSQGGSYNSPLHF. The CDR3 DNA reads TGCGCCAGCAGCCAGGGGGGGTCCTATAATTCACCCCTCCACTTT.

DNA for the CDR3: TGTGCCAGCAGTTTCGGACTAGCCAAAAACATTCAGTACTTC. This codes for CASSFGLAKNIQYF. The chain has TRBV28 and TRBJ2-4; D may be TRBD2 (5 bases). Between the trimmed V and J ends, which lost 3 bases and 0 bases, there was a span of 6 bases. CDR3 length: 14 residues. Germline V gene lookup returns CDR1 MDHEN and CDR2 SYDVKM.

This clone was recorded a few times. The V call is TRBV27, the J call TRBJ1-1; D is perhaps TRBD1 (5 bases). Trimming removed 5 bases from V and 5 bases from J, with 12 bases in between. CDR3 length: 13 amino acids. Germline assignment: CDR1 MNHEY and CDR2 SMNVEV (reference sequence). CDR3: CASSPSGDTEAFF. CDR3 in DNA: TGTGCCAGCAGTCCCTCGGGGGATACTGAAGCTTTCTTT.

The rearrangement links TRBV7-8 to TRBJ2-5, with 16 bases fitting TRBD2. V lost 1 base to trimming and J lost 5 bases; unmatched junction nucleotides: 1. Germline CDR1 and CDR2: SGHVS and FQNEAQ. The CDR3 extends over 16 amino acids. CDR3 DNA sequence: TGTGCCAGCAGCTTAGGGGGACTAGCGGGAGGGGAGACCCAGTACTTC. Translated, it gives CASSLGGLAGGETQYF.

The V call is TRBV6-1, the J call TRBJ1-5; D gene ambiguous. Germline V gene sequence: CDR1 MNHNS, CDR2 SASEGT. The V gene lost 2 bases and the J gene lost 2 bases, with 4 bases spanning the gap. This CDR3 comprises 13 residues. Here the CDR3 DNA reads TGTGCCAGCAGTGAAACGGGCAATCAGCCCCAGCATTTT. As protein: CASSETGNQPQHF.

The chain employs TRBV28 and TRBJ1-1; TRBD1 matches 8 bases. The CDR3 length is 15 residues. Per the germline V gene, CDR1 is MDHEN and CDR2 is SYDVKM. The V segment lost 5 bases and the J segment 4 bases; nucleotides outside the gene matches: 9. The CDR3 loop reads CASSASTGVGTEAFF. As DNA, the CDR3 is TGTGCCAGCAGTGCATCGACAGGGGTCGGCACTGAAGCTTTCTTT. Variable domain in full (rest from reference TRBV28 and TRBJ1-1): DVKVTQSSRYLVKRTGEKVFLECVQDMDHENMFWYRQDPGLGLRLIYFSYDVKMKEKGDIPEGYSVSREKKERFSLILESASTNQTSMYLCASSASTGVGTEAFFGQGTRLTVV.

The chain is built from TRBV18 and TRBJ2-1; 10 bases match TRBD2. Trimming removed 3 bases from V and 4 bases from J; junction bases left unmatched: 9. The CDR3 is 17 amino acids. Germline loops: CDR1 KGHSH, CDR2 LQKENI. The CDR3 sequence is CASSPNPTSGDYNEQFF. The DNA of the CDR3 is TGTGCCAGCTCACCGAACCCTACTAGCGGGGATTACAATGAGCAGTTCTTC. Full variable domain (outside the CDR3, taken from reference TRBV18 and TRBJ2-1): NAGVMQNPRHLVRRRGQEARLRCSPMKGHSHVYWYRQLPEEGLKFMVYLQKENIIDESGMPKERFSAEFPKEGPSILRIQQVVRGDSAAYFCASSPNPTSGDYNEQFFGPGTRLTVL.

This chain connects TRBV19 to TRBJ1-6; TRBD1 agrees at 7 bases. Unmatched junction bases numbered 11, after V lost 6 bases and J lost 9 bases. The germline V gene encodes CDR1 LNHDA and CDR2 SQIVND (reference sequence). The CDR3 sequence is 15 residues long. This CDR3 is CASRPDRVSRSPLHF. In DNA, the CDR3 is TGTGCCAGTAGACCCGACAGGGTCAGTCGTTCACCCCTCCACTTT.

This clone has a single count. This chain joins TRBV13 and TRBJ2-1; D is uncertain. The CDR3 is 13 amino acids. The germline V and J ends were trimmed by 2 bases and 5 bases, with 7 bases remaining between them. Germline CDR1 reads PRHDT; CDR2 reads FYEKMQ (reference sequence). CDR3 residues: CASSLSYNNEQFF. DNA of the CDR3: TGTGCCAGCAGCTTAAGCTATAACAATGAGCAGTTCTTC.

This clone has a handful of counts. V is TRBV5-1 and J is TRBJ1-4; D is uncertain. CDR1 is SGHRS and CDR2 is YFSETQ in the germline V gene. Trimming took off 3 bases at V and 2 bases at J, with 20 bases between the two ends. This CDR3 is 18 amino acids long. The DNA of the CDR3 is TGCGCCAGCAGCTCTGAGGCCGGGGAGCAGGTTACTAATGAAAAACTGTTTTTT. Translating gives CASSSEAGEQVTNEKLFF.

The chain uses TRBV27 and TRBJ1-1; 8 nucleotides agree with TRBD1. V lost 6 bases, J lost 6 bases, and 6 bases stayed unmatched. CDR1 is MNHEY, CDR2 SMNVEV, per germline (reference sequence). The CDR3 covers 13 residues. CDR3 nucleotide sequence: TGTGCCAGCAGCCGCGACAGGGGCCCTGAAGCTTTCTTT. It codes for CASSRDRGPEAFF.